The sequence of this TCR beta chain was determined in a study of T cell responses to AZD1222 COVID-19 vaccine. Background on the study: Recipients boosted at about 4 weeks or about 12 weeks are pooled.

Libraries were prepared by immunoSEQ multiplex PCR; TCRdb keeps only in-frame clonotypes and omits some of them. The sample contains roughly 170,000 clones, around 93% of which appear only once. Per germline, CDR1 LNHDA and CDR2 SQIVND (reference sequence). CDR3 length equals 16 residues. The J segment lost 5 bases and the V segment lost 5 bases, leaving 11 bases of the junction unmatched. The sample in question was peripheral blood, obtained on day 0 of AZD1222 vaccination. The receptor's source is an adult in good health. The rearrangement joins TRBV19 to TRBJ1-3; TRBD1 agrees at 8 bases. The CDR3 region is CASSANQGALRNTIYF. The CDR3 DNA sequence: TGTGCCAGTAGTGCCAATCAGGGGGCGCTGAGAAACACCATATATTTT.